The source of this T cell receptor beta chain is a study of control samples from healthy donors and cancer patients. The CDR3 contains 19 residues. Measured with immunoSEQ multiplex PCR; TCRdb has only the in-frame clones, and not every one. The sample lists 85,000 to 95,000 clones; more than 75% were seen once. This rearrangement joins TRBV7-5 to TRBJ1-5. TRBV7-5 is reported as a pseudogene. The clonotype comes from a woman aged 60-70 years in good health. The source material was blood. The CDR3 region has the DNA TGTGCCAGAAGCCCCGGAGGGGTTGAAGGGAAAGATAGCAATCAGCCCCAGCATTTT. Its protein product is CARSPGGVEGKDSNQPQHF.